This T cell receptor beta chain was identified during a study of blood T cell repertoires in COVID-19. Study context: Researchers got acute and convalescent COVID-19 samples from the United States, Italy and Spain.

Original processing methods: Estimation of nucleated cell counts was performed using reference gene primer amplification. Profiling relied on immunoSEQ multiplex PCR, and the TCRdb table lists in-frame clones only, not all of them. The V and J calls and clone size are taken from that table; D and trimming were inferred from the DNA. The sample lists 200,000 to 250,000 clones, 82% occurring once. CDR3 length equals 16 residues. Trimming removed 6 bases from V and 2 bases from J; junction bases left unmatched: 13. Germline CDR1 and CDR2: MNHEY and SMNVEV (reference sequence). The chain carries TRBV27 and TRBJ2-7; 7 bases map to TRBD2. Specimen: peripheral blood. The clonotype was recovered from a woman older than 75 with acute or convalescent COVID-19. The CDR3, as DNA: TGTGCCAGCAGGAAATTGGCTAGCGGAGTCGCCTACGAGCAGTACTTC. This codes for CASRKLASGVAYEQYF.